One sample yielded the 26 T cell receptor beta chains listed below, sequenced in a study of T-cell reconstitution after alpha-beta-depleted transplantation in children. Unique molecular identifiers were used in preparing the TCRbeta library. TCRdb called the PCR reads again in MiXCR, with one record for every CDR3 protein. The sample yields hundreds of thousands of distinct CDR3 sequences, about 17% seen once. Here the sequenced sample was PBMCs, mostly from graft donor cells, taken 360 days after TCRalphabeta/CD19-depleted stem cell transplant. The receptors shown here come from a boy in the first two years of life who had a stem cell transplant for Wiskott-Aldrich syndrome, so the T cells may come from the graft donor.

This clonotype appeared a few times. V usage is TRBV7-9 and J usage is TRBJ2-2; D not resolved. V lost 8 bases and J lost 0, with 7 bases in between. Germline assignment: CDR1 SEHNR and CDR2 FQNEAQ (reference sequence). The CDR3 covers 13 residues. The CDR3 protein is CASLDTNTGELFF. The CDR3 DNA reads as TGTGCCAGCCTTGACACGAACACCGGGGAGCTGTTTTTT.

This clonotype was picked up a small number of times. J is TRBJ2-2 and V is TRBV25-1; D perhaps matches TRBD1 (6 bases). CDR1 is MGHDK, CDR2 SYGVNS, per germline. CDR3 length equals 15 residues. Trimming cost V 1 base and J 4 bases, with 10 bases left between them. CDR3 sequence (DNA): TGTGCCAGCAGTGAATCAGGGGTCTTCACCGGGGAGCTGTTTTTT. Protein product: CASSESGVFTGELFF.

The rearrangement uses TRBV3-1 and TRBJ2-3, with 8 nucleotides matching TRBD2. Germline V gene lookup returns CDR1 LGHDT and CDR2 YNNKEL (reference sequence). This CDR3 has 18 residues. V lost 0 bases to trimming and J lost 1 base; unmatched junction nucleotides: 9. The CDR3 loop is CASSQDRERESGTDTQYF. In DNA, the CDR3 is TGTGCCAGCAGCCAAGATCGGGAGCGGGAGAGTGGCACAGATACGCAGTATTTT.

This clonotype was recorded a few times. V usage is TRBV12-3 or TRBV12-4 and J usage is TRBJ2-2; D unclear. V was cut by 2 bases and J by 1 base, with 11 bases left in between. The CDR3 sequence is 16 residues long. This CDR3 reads CASSLPGGLNTGELFF. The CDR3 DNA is TGTGCCAGCAGTTTACCCGGCGGCCTGAACACCGGGGAGCTGTTTTTT.

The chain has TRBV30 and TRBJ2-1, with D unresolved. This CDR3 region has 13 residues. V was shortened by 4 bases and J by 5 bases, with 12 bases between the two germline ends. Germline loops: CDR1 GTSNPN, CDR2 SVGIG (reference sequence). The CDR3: CAWNKRSHNEQFF. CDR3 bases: TGTGCCTGGAATAAGAGATCGCACAATGAGCAGTTCTTC.

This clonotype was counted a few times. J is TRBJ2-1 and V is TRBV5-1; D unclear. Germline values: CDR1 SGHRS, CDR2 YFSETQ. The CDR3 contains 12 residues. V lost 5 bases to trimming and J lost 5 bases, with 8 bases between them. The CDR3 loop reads CASRGFDNEQFF. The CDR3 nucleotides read TGCGCCAGCAGAGGTTTCGACAATGAGCAGTTCTTC.

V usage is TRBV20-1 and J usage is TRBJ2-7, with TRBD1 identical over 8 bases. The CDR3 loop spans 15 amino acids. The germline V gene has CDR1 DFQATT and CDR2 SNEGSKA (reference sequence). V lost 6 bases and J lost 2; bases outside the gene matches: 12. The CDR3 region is CSAPTPGQETYEQYF. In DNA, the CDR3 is TGCAGTGCACCCACCCCGGGACAGGAAACCTACGAGCAGTACTTC.

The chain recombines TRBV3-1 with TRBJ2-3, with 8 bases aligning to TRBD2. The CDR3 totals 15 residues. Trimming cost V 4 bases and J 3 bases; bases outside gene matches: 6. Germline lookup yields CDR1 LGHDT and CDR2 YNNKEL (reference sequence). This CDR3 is CASSRGGPGTDTQYF. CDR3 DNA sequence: TGTGCCAGCAGCCGCGGGGGGCCGGGGACAGATACGCAGTATTTT.

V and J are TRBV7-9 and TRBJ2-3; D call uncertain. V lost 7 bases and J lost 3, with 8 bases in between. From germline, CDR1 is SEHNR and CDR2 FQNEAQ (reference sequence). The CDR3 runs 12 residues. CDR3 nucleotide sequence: TGTGCCAGCACAGCCGAGACAGATACGCAGTATTTT. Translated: CASTAETDTQYF.

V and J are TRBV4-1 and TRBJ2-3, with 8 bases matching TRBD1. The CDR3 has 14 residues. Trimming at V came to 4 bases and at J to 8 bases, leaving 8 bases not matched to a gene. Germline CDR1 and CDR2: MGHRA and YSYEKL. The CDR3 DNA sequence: TGCGCCAGCAGCCGGGACAGGCTGGTCGGTACGCAGTATTTT. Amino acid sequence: CASSRDRLVGTQYF.

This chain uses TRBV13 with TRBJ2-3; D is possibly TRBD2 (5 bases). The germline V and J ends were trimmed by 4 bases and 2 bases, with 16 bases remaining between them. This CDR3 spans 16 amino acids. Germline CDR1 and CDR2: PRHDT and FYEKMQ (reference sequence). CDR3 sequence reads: CASSSSSRGDTDTQYF. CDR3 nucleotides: TGTGCCAGCAGCTCTAGCTCACGGGGAGACACAGATACGCAGTATTTT.

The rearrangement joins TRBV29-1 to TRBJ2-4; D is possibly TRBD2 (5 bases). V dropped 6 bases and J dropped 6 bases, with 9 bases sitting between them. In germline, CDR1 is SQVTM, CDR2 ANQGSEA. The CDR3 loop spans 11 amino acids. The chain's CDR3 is CSVTRANIQYF. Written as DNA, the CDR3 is TGCAGCGTGACGAGGGCAAACATTCAGTACTTC.

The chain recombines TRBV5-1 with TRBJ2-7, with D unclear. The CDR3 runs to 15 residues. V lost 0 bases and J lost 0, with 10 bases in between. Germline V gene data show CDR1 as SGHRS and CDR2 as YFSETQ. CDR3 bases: TGCGCCAGCAGCTTGGATCGGGTCCGCTCCTACGAGCAGTACTTC. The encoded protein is CASSLDRVRSYEQYF.

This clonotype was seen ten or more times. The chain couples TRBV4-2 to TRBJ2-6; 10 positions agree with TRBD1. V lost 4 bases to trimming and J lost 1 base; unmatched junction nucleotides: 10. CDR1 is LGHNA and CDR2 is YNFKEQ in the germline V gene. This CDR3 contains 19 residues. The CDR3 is CASSRPSGTGASGANVLTF. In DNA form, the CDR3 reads TGTGCCAGCAGCCGCCCTTCCGGGACAGGGGCTTCTGGGGCCAACGTCCTGACTTTC.

CDR3 loop: CASSLYKSSGANVLTF. In DNA form, the CDR3 reads TGTGCCAGCAGTTTATATAAGAGCTCTGGGGCCAACGTCCTGACTTTC. The chain employs TRBV27 and TRBJ2-6; D unclear. Trimming cost V 1 base and J 0 bases, with 7 bases left between them. The CDR3 runs to 16 residues. The germline CDR1 and CDR2 sequences are MNHEY and SMNVEV (reference sequence).

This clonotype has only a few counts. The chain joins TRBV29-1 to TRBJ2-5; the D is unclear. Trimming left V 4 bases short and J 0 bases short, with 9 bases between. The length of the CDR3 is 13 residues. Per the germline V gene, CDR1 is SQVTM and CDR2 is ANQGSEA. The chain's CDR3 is CSVARTDQETQYF. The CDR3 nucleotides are TGCAGCGTTGCCCGGACGGACCAAGAGACCCAGTACTTC.

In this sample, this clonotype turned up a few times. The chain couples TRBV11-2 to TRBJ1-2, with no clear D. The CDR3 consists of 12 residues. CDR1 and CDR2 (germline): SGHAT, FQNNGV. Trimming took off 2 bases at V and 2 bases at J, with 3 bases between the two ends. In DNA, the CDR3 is TGTGCCAGCAGCTTACACAACTATGGCTACACCTTC. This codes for CASSLHNYGYTF.

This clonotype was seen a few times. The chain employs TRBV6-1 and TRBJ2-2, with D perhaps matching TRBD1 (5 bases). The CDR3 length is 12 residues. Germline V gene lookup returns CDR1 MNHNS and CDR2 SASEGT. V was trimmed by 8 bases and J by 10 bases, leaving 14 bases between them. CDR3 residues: CASHRPGQELFF. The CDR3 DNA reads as TGTGCCAGCCACCGACCCGGACAGGAGCTGTTTTTT.

The CDR3 bases are TGTGCCAGCAGCCTTATTGGGGAGGCGGTATGGGAGACCCAGTACTTC. Amino acids: CASSLIGEAVWETQYF. The V gene is TRBV7-2, the J gene TRBJ2-5, with a possible D match to TRBD2 (6 bases). The germline V gene encodes CDR1 SGHTA and CDR2 FQGNSA. Trimming removed 5 bases from V and 5 bases from J, with 21 bases in between. CDR3 size: 16 residues.

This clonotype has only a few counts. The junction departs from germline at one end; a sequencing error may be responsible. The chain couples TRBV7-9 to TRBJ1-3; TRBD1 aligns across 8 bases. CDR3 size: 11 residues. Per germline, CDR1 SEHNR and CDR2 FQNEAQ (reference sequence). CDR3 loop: CASSADRGVDF. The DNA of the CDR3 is TGTGCCAGCAGCGCTGACAGGGGAGTGGATTTT.

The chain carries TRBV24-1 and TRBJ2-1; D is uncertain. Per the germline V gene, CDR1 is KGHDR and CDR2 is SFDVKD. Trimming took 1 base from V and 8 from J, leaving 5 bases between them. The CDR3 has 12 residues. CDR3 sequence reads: CATSDFWDEQFF. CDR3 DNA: TGTGCCACCAGTGATTTTTGGGATGAGCAGTTCTTC.

The CDR3 sequence: CSATLGGPQETQYF. The CDR3 DNA sequence: TGCAGTGCGACCCTAGGGGGGCCCCAAGAGACCCAGTACTTC. The gene calls are TRBV20-1 and TRBJ2-5, with D possibly called TRBD1 or TRBD2 (6 bases each). V gave up 6 bases and J gave up 1 base, with 15 bases separating them. CDR1 is DFQATT, CDR2 SNEGSKA, per germline (reference sequence). The CDR3 is 14 amino acids.

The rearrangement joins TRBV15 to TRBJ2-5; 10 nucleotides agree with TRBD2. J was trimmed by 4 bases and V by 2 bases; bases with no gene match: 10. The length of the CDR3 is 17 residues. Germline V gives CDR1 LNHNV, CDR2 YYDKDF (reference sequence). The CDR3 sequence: CATSRIPSGGGRETQYF. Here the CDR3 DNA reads TGTGCCACCAGCAGAATTCCTAGCGGGGGAGGCAGAGAGACCCAGTACTTC.

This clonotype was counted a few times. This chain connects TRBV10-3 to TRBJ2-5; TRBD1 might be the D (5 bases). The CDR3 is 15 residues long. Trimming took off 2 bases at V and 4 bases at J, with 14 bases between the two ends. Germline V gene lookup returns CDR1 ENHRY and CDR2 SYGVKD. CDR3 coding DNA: TGTGCCATCAGTGAGCGTCAGCCTAGGGGAGAGACCCAGTACTTC. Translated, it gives CAISERQPRGETQYF.

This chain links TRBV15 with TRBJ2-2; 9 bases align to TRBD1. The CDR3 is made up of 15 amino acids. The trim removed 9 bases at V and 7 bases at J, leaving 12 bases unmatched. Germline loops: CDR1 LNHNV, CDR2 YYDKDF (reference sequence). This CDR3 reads CATNRDRVKNGELFF. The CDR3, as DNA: TGTGCCACGAACCGGGACAGGGTAAAGAACGGGGAGCTGTTTTTT.

DNA for the CDR3: TGCAGCGTTGTGGACAGGGGAGGGGAGACCCAGTACTTC. Translated: CSVVDRGGETQYF. The chain uses TRBV29-1 and TRBJ2-5; 9 nucleotides line up with TRBD1. Trimming removed 4 bases from V and 5 bases from J; junction bases left unmatched: 5. The CDR3 runs 13 residues. Germline CDR1 is SQVTM and CDR2 is ANQGSEA.